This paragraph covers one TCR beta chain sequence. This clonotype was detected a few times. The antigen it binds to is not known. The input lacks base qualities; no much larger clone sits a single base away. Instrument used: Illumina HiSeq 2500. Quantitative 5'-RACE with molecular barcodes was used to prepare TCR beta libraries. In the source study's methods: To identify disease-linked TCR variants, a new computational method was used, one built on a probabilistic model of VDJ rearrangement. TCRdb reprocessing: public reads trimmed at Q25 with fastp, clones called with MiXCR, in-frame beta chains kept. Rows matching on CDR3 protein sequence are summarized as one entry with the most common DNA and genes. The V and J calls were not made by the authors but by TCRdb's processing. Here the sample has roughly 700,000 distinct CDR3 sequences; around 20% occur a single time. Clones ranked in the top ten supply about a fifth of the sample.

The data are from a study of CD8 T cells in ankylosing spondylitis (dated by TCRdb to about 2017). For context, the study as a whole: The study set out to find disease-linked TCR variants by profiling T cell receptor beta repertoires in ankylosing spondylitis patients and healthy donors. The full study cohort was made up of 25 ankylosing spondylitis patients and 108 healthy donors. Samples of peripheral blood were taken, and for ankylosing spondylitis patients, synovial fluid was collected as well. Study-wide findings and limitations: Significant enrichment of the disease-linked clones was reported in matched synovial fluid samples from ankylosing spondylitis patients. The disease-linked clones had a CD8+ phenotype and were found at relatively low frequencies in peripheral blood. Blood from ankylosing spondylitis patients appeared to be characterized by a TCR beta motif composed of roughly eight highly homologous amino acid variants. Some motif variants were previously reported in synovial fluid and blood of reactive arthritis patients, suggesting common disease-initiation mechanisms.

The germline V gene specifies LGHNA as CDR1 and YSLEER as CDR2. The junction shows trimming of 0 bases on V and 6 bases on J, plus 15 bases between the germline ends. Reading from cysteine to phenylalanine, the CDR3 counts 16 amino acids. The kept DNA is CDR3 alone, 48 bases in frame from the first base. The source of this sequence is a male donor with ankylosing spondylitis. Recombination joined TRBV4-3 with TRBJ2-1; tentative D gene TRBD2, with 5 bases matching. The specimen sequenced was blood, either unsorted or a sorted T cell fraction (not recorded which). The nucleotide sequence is TGCGCCAGCAGCCAAGAAGGGAGTAGAAAGGGCAATGAGCAGTTCTTC. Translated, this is CASSQEGSRKGNEQFF.